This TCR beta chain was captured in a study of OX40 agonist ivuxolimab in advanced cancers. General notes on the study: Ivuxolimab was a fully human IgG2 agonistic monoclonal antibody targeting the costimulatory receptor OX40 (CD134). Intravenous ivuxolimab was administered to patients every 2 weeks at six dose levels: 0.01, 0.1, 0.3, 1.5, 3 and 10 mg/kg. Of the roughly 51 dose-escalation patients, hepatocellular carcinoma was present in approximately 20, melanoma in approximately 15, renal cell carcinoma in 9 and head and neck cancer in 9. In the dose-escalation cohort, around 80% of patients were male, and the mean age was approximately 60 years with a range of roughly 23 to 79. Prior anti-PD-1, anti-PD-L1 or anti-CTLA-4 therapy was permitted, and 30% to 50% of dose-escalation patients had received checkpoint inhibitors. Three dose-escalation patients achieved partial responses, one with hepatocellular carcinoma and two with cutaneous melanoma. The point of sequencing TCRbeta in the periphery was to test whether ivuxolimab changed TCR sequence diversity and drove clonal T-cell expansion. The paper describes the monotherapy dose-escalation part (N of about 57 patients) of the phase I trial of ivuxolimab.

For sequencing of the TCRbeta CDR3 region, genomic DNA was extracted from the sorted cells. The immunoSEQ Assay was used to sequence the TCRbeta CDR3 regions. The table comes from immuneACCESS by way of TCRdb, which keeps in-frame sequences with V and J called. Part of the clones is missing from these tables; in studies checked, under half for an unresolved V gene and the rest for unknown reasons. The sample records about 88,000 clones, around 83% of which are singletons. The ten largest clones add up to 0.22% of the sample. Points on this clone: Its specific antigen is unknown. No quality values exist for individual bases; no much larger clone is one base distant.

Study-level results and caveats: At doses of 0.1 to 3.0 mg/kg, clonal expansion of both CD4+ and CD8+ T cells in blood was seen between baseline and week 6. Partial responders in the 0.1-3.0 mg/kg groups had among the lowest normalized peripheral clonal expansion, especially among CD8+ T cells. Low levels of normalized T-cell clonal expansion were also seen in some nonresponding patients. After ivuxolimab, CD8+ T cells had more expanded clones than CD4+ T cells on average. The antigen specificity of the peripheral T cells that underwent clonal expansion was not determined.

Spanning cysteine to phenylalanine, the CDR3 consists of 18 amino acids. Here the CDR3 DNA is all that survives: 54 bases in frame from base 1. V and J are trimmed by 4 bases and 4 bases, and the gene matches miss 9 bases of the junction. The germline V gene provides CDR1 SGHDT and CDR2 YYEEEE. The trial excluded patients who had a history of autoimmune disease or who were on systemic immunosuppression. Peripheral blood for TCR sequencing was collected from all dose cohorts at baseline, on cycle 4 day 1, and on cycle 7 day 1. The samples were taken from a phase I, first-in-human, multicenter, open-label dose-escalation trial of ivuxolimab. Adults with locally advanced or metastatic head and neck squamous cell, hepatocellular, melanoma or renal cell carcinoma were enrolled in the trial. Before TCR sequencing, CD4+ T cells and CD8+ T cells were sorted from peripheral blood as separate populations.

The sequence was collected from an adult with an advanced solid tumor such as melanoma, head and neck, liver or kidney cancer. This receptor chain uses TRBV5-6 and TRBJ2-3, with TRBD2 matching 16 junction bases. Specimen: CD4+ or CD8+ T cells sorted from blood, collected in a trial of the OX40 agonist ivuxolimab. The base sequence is TGTGCCAGCAGCCCAGCCGGGACTAGCGGGAGGGCCCCAGATACGCAGTATTTT. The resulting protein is CASSPAGTSGRAPDTQYF. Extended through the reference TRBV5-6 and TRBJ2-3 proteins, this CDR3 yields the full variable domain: DAGVTQSPTHLIKTRGQQVTLRCSPKSGHDTVSWYQQALGQGPQFIFQYYEEEERQRGNFPDRFSGHQFPNYSSELNVNALLLGDSALYLCASSPAGTSGRAPDTQYFGPGTRLTVL.